This T cell receptor beta chain was recovered during a study of metastatic and nonmetastatic thyroid tumors. Study at large: Repertoires from malignant and benign thyroid patients were compared across blood and tumor or nodule tissue.

Germline V lookup: CDR1 LNHDA, CDR2 SQIVND (reference sequence). The ends lost 7 bases at V and 7 bases at J; junction bases unmatched: 7. This CDR3 has 13 residues. Remarks on this clone: What it binds is unknown.

Study processing details: The study built a papillary thyroid cancer distant-metastasis classifier from CDR3 differences across clinicopathological groups. TCRdb re-called clones from the PCR reads using MiXCR. TCRdb, not the authors, supplied the V and J calls. The sample lists tens of thousands of clones, 16% occurring once. General study findings and limits: Versus benign nodules, malignant thyroid tumors reportedly had significantly higher TCR beta diversity, in blood and tumor.

Before thyroid surgery, none of the patients had received any treatment. The origin of this receptor is a female donor with papillary thyroid cancer or a benign thyroid nodule (not recorded which). Some clones in this sample may be carry-over from other donors' samples. Sequenced material: blood. V gene TRBV19 combines with J gene TRBJ1-5; TRBD1 matches 7 bases. The CDR3 region has the DNA TGTGCCAGTAACACAGGGGTTTGGCAGCCCCAGCATTTT. This gives the protein CASNTGVWQPQHF.